The TCR beta chain described here comes from a study of cytomegalovirus exposure and HLA in healthy donors. Broader study findings: The study recorded over 150 TCR beta chains that were cytomegalovirus-associated.

Concerning this clone: Its antigen is still unknown.

Some clones are missing from TCRdb's copy, which holds only in-frame ones; the method was immunoSEQ multiplex PCR. The sample lists 200,000 or so clones, roughly 84% occurring once. This CDR3 is 14 amino acids long. V was pared by 4 bases and J by 4 bases, with 15 bases between. CDR1 and CDR2 from the germline V gene are SGDLS and YYNGEE. The receptor comes from a man in his late teens or twenties in good health and CMV-seropositive. Source material: PBMCs. The chain joins TRBV9 to TRBJ2-7, with TRBD2 as a possible D gene (6 bases). CDR3: CASSPWDSIYEQYF. The CDR3 nucleotides read TGTGCCAGCAGCCCTTGGGACTCGATATACGAGCAGTACTTC. Combining the CDR3 with reference TRBV9 and TRBJ2-7 gives the whole variable domain DSGVTQTPKHLITATGQRVTLRCSPRSGDLSVYWYQQSLDQGLQFLIQYYNGEERAKGNILERFSAQQFPDLHSELNLSSLELGDSALYFCASSPWDSIYEQYFGPGTRLTVT.